The 4 T cell receptor beta chains below were found in one sample sequenced in a study of technical replicates of blood from a few donors. Profiling relied on immunoSEQ multiplex PCR, and the TCRdb table lists in-frame clones only, not all of them. The sample lists more than 65,000 clones, approximately 93% occurring once. Sequenced sample: T cells isolated from PBMCs. These receptors originate from a human donor in good health.

This chain links TRBV5-4 with TRBJ2-1; 10 nucleotides agree with TRBD2. This CDR3 spans 17 amino acids. The trim removed 4 bases at V and 6 bases at J, leaving 13 bases unmatched. The germline V gene has CDR1 SGHNT and CDR2 YYREEE (reference sequence). CDR3 sequence reads: CASSPRPLAGARNEQFF. The CDR3 coding sequence is TGTGCCAGCAGCCCAAGGCCTCTAGCGGGAGCTCGCAATGAGCAGTTCTTC. The whole variable domain, remainder taken from reference TRBV5-4 and TRBJ2-1, is ETGVTQSPTHLIKTRGQQVTLRCSSQSGHNTVSWYQQALGQGPQFIFQYYREEENGRGNFPPRFSGLQFPNYSSELNVNALELDDSALYLCASSPRPLAGARNEQFFGPGTRLTVL.

CDR3 bases: TGTGCCAGCAGCTTCACGAAGACAGGGGCTCTCACAGATACGCAGTATTTT. Translation gives CASSFTKTGALTDTQYF. The genes are TRBV7-9 and TRBJ2-3, with TRBD1 matching 8 bases. The CDR3 loop spans 17 amino acids. The V and J ends lost 3 bases and 2 bases, in that order; junction bases with no gene match: 10. Germline CDR1 is SEHNR and CDR2 is FQNEAQ (reference sequence). Drawing the rest from reference TRBV7-9 and TRBJ2-3, the complete variable domain is DTGVSQNPRHKITKRGQNVTFRCDPISEHNRLYWYRQTLGQGPEFLTYFQNEAQLEKSRLLSDRFSAERPKGSFSTLEIQRTEQGDSAMYLCASSFTKTGALTDTQYFGPGTRLTVL.

V and J are TRBV27 and TRBJ1-4, with D tentatively TRBD1 (5 bases). Deletions cut 5 bases from V and 3 bases from J, with 10 bases between. From germline, CDR1 is MNHEY and CDR2 SMNVEV (reference sequence). The CDR3 sequence is 14 residues long. The CDR3 spells CASSPTGSNEKLFF. CDR3 coding DNA: TGTGCCAGCAGTCCTACAGGTTCTAATGAAAAACTGTTTTTT.

The chain carries TRBV7-9 and TRBJ1-4; 12 bases are shared with TRBD1. J gave up 3 bases and V 5 bases, and 7 bases lay outside the gene matches. Germline values: CDR1 SEHNR, CDR2 FQNEAQ (reference sequence). The CDR3 is 17 residues long. CDR3 region: CASSPWDRGLANEKLFF. The CDR3 nucleotides read TGTGCCAGCAGCCCGTGGGACAGGGGGCTTGCTAATGAAAAACTGTTTTTT.